A single sample is the source of the 27 T cell receptor beta chains below, sequenced in a study of T cell responses to AZD1222 COVID-19 vaccine. Sequencing was performed with immunoSEQ multiplex PCR; in TCRdb, only in-frame clones are kept and a portion is missing. Counted here are 80,000 to 130,000 clones, just under 90% occurring once; the ten biggest clones make up about 3%. Sample: peripheral blood, taken on day 0 of AZD1222 vaccination. The receptors stem from an adult in good health.

The chain links TRBV7-3 to TRBJ1-1; D not resolved. Trimming took 5 bases from V and 3 from J, leaving 13 bases between them. Germline CDR1 and CDR2: SGHTA and FQGTGA. The CDR3 is made up of 14 amino acids. The CDR3 DNA reads TGTGCCAGCAGCCCGAACGGCCTGGACACTGAAGCTTTCTTT. The encoded protein is CASSPNGLDTEAFF.

The chain uses TRBV7-9 and TRBJ2-7, with TRBD2 matching 8 bases. The germline gives CDR1 SEHNR, CDR2 FQNEAQ (reference sequence). The trim removed 6 bases at V and 3 bases at J, leaving 7 bases unmatched. The CDR3 extends over 14 amino acids. CDR3 coding DNA: TGTGCCAGCAGTTGGCCCGGGACTAGCTACGAGCAGTACTTC. Translated, it gives CASSWPGTSYEQYF.

This sequence joins TRBV19 and TRBJ1-3; TRBD1 matches at 10 bases. Germline V lookup: CDR1 LNHDA, CDR2 SQIVND (reference sequence). V lost 5 bases to trimming and J lost 0 bases; unmatched junction nucleotides: 4. The CDR3 consists of 16 residues. CDR3 nucleotides: TGTGCCAGTAGTCGAGGGACAGGGGACTCTGGAAACACCATATATTTT. Amino acids: CASSRGTGDSGNTIYF. Complete variable domain (other parts from reference TRBV19 and TRBJ1-3): DGGITQSPKYLFRKEGQNVTLSCEQNLNHDAMYWYRQDPGQGLRLIYYSQIVNDFQKGDIAEGYSVSREKKESFPLTVTSAQKNPTAFYLCASSRGTGDSGNTIYFGEGSWLTVV.

This rearrangement joins TRBV6-5 to TRBJ2-1, with D possibly being TRBD1 or TRBD2 (7 bases each). The germline V gene encodes CDR1 MNHEY and CDR2 SVGAGI. The CDR3 contains 14 residues. Deletions cut 6 bases from V and 6 bases from J, with 15 bases between. CDR3 loop: CASSPDREGNEQFF. In nucleotides, the CDR3 is TGTGCCAGCAGCCCAGACAGGGAGGGCAATGAGCAGTTCTTC.

The gene calls are TRBV3-1 (or the pseudogene TRBV3-2) and TRBJ2-5, with 9 bases that match TRBD2. The CDR3 totals 15 residues. Losses at the gene ends were 1 base for V and 5 bases for J; bases not matched to a gene: 5. Germline V lookup: CDR1 LGHDT, CDR2 YNNKEL (reference sequence). The CDR3 here is CASSQGPSGVETQYF. The CDR3 DNA follows: TGTGCCAGCAGCCAAGGGCCTAGCGGGGTGGAGACCCAGTACTTC.

The J gene is TRBJ1-5, the V gene TRBV11-2; D is undetermined. Trimming left V 3 bases short and J 4 bases short, with 10 bases between. Germline CDR1 SGHAT, CDR2 FQNNGV. The CDR3 extends over 14 amino acids. CDR3 nucleotide sequence: TGTGCCAGCAGCTTGGGTCGGGGAAATCAGCCCCAGCATTTT. Its protein is CASSLGRGNQPQHF.

The chain carries TRBV7-9 and TRBJ1-5; D ambiguous. Trimming removed 2 bases at V and 1 base at J, with 9 bases between. Germline CDR1 is SEHNR and CDR2 is FQNEAQ (reference sequence). The CDR3 has 15 residues. The CDR3 loop is CASSLYGESNQPQHF. In DNA, the CDR3 is TGTGCCAGCAGCTTATACGGGGAGAGCAATCAGCCCCAGCATTTT.

The gene calls are TRBV10-2 and TRBJ2-1, with D possibly being TRBD1 (5 bases). The germline V gene has CDR1 WSHSY and CDR2 SAAADI. This CDR3 region has 13 residues. The V end lost 0 bases, the J end lost 5 bases, and 5 bases lay between the germline ends. The CDR3 region is CASSESRDNEQFF. The CDR3 DNA sequence: TGCGCCAGCAGTGAGTCCAGGGACAATGAGCAGTTCTTC.

The genes are TRBV6-1 and TRBJ1-1; tentatively, D is TRBD1 (6 bases). The V end lost 3 bases, the J end lost 4 bases, and 15 bases lay between the germline ends. Looked up from germline, CDR1 is MNHNS and CDR2 is SASEGT. The CDR3 loop spans 15 amino acids. Here the CDR3 DNA reads TGTGCCAGCAGTGACGTAGGGGGGGGCGGCACTGAAGCTTTCTTT. Translation: CASSDVGGGGTEAFF.

This chain uses TRBV11-2 with TRBJ1-4, with 8 nucleotides matching TRBD1. The germline V gene encodes CDR1 SGHAT and CDR2 FQNNGV. The V gene end was trimmed by 1 base and the J gene end by 8 bases; junction bases not matched to a gene: 9. The CDR3 has 16 residues. The CDR3 sequence: CASSLGWRTGSEKLFF. The CDR3 coding sequence is TGTGCCAGCAGCTTAGGGTGGAGGACAGGGAGCGAAAAACTGTTTTTT.

The chain employs TRBV7-2 and TRBJ2-3, with 8 positions matching TRBD2. Germline V CDR1 and CDR2: SGHTA, FQGNSA. CDR3 size: 15 residues. V gave up 6 bases and J gave up 2 bases; unmatched junction bases: 7. The CDR3 loop reads CASRLSGGVTDTQYF. Written as DNA, the CDR3 is TGTGCCAGCAGATTAAGCGGGGGAGTCACAGATACGCAGTATTTT.

The chain uses TRBV6-5 and TRBJ1-3; the D gene is possibly TRBD1 (6 bases). V lost 7 bases, J lost 0 bases, and 13 bases lay in between. The germline CDR1 and CDR2 sequences are MNHEY and SVGAGI. The CDR3 spans 15 residues. The CDR3 loop reads CASNPGASSGNTIYF. The CDR3 coding sequence is TGTGCCAGCAATCCAGGGGCCAGCTCTGGAAACACCATATATTTT.

The chain carries TRBV6-5 and TRBJ1-6; perhaps TRBD1 as D (6 bases). The CDR3 sequence is 15 residues long. The germline gives CDR1 MNHEY, CDR2 SVGAGI. Trimming stripped 2 bases from V and 12 bases from J, with 17 bases between. CDR3: CASSYGGAGVLPLHF. The CDR3 coding sequence is TGTGCCAGCAGTTACGGGGGCGCTGGGGTTTTACCCCTCCACTTT.

CDR3 DNA sequence: TGTGCCAGCAGCTCCATTACAGGTTCCGAGCAGTACTTC. Protein: CASSSITGSEQYF. The chain combines TRBV7-2 with TRBJ2-7; possible D gene TRBD1, 5 bases. CDR3 length: 13 residues. The V end lost 4 bases, the J end lost 6 bases, and 13 bases lay between the germline ends. Germline CDR1 reads SGHTA; CDR2 reads FQGNSA.

This chain connects TRBV6-5 to TRBJ1-1; D is uncertain. V lost 7 bases and J lost 7, with 19 bases in between. The CDR3 consists of 14 residues. The germline V gene has CDR1 MNHEY and CDR2 SVGAGI. CDR3 amino acids: CASTSRRSSREAFF. Written as DNA, the CDR3 is TGTGCCAGCACCTCACGGCGATCAAGCCGTGAAGCTTTCTTT.

The chain combines TRBV19 with TRBJ1-4; 8 bases align to TRBD1. The junction had 3 bases not matched to a gene; V was cut back by 2 bases and J by 7 bases. CDR3 size: 14 residues. The germline CDR1 and CDR2 sequences are LNHDA and SQIVND (reference sequence). In nucleotides, the CDR3 is TGTGCCAGTAGTATACAGGGGGCGCGTGAAAAACTGTTTTTT. This codes for CASSIQGAREKLFF.

The chain joins TRBV19 to TRBJ2-3; 12 bases are a match to TRBD2. The CDR3 has 15 amino acids. Germline CDR1 reads LNHDA; CDR2 reads SQIVND (reference sequence). The V and J ends lost 5 bases and 4 bases, in that order; junction bases with no gene match: 4. Written as DNA, the CDR3 is TGTGCCAGTAGTGCGCGACTAGCGGGGGCAGATACGCAGTATTTT. Residues: CASSARLAGADTQYF.

The chain joins TRBV24-1 to TRBJ2-3; TRBD1 is a possible D gene (5 bases). Trimming took off 4 bases at V and 0 bases at J, with 19 bases between the two ends. Germline V gives CDR1 KGHDR, CDR2 SFDVKD. The CDR3 runs 18 residues. CDR3 residues: CATSENSRTRMSTDTQYF. In DNA, the CDR3 is TGTGCCACCAGTGAAAACTCTAGGACACGAATGAGCACAGATACGCAGTATTTT.

The V call is TRBV28, the J call TRBJ1-5, with D unclear. Trimming shortened V by 6 bases and J by 6 bases, and 18 bases separated the two germline ends. Germline assignment: CDR1 MDHEN and CDR2 SYDVKM. The CDR3 runs 15 residues. CDR3 sequence reads: CASSSPDGVGQPQHF. CDR3 DNA: TGTGCCAGCAGCTCGCCCGACGGGGTTGGTCAGCCCCAGCATTTT.

This clone was counted a single time. The V call is TRBV4-3, the J call TRBJ1-1; TRBD1 might be the D (6 bases). V was trimmed by 0 bases and J by 1 base, leaving 6 bases between them. The germline gives CDR1 LGHNA, CDR2 YSLEER. This CDR3 is 14 amino acids long. CDR3 in DNA: TGCGCCAGCAGCCAAGACAGGGGGAACACTGAAGCTTTCTTT. Protein product: CASSQDRGNTEAFF.

The chain is built from TRBV5-1 and TRBJ1-2, with 10 bases matching TRBD1. The CDR3 is 13 amino acids. Germline CDR1 reads SGHRS; CDR2 reads YFSETQ. V shed 6 bases and J 5 bases; nucleotides not matched to a gene: 4. The CDR3 coding sequence is TGCGCCAGCACCAGGACAGGGGGATATGGCTACACCTTC. Residues: CASTRTGGYGYTF.

The rearrangement uses TRBV7-2 and TRBJ2-7; TRBD1 agrees at 9 bases. The germline gives CDR1 SGHTA, CDR2 FQGNSA. The CDR3 spans 15 residues. V lost 4 bases, J lost 2 bases, and 6 bases stayed unmatched. CDR3: CASSSRDRAAYEQYF. The CDR3 bases are TGTGCCAGCAGCTCTCGGGACAGGGCGGCCTACGAGCAGTACTTC.

The rearrangement uses TRBV21-1 and TRBJ1-6; no DNA check was done on the table's D call, TRBD1. TRBV21-1 has pseudogene status. The CDR3 contains 19 residues. The CDR3 loop is CASSKGQGSVGSYNSPLHF. The CDR3 nucleotides read TGTGCCAGCAGCAAGGGGCAGGGAAGCGTAGGGTCCTATAATTCACCCCTCCACTTT.

This chain connects TRBV6-6 to TRBJ1-6; no definite D call. Trimming removed 2 bases at V and 4 bases at J, with 6 bases between. Germline CDR1 and CDR2: MNHNY and SVGAGI (reference sequence). The CDR3 sequence is 14 residues long. This CDR3 reads CASSYGVYNSPLHF. In nucleotides, the CDR3 is TGTGCCAGCAGTTACGGGGTTTATAATTCACCCCTCCACTTT.

About this clone itself: Different DNA sequences within this sample yield the same CDR3. The chain joins TRBV25-1 to TRBJ1-6; 8 bases map to TRBD1. J lost 7 bases, V lost 9 bases, and 11 bases had no gene match. CDR1 and CDR2 (germline): MGHDK, SYGVNS. CDR3 length equals 15 residues. This CDR3 reads CASDQGAAANSPLHF. The CDR3 DNA is TGTGCCAGTGACCAGGGGGCCGCTGCCAATTCACCCCTCCACTTT.

This rearrangement joins TRBV6-2 or TRBV6-3 to TRBJ1-1, with TRBD1 matching over 9 bases. CDR1 MNHEY and CDR2 SVGEGT come from the germline V gene. This CDR3 has 16 residues. The junction had 10 bases not matched to a gene; V was cut back by 2 bases and J by 6 bases. CDR3 amino acids: CASSYRAGTGPPEAFF. The CDR3 DNA sequence: TGTGCCAGCAGTTACCGTGCCGGGACAGGGCCGCCTGAAGCTTTCTTT.

This clone was seen a handful of times. This chain uses TRBV19 with TRBJ2-2; a weak D match, TRBD2 (5 bases). There are 15 residues in the CDR3. V lost 4 bases and J lost 7, with 16 bases in between. Germline CDR1 is LNHDA and CDR2 is SQIVND (reference sequence). CDR3 residues: CASSTPGLTSGELFF. For the CDR3, the DNA is TGTGCCAGTAGTACTCCAGGACTGACGAGCGGGGAGCTGTTTTTT. The variable domain in full, completed from reference TRBV19 and TRBJ2-2, reads DGGITQSPKYLFRKEGQNVTLSCEQNLNHDAMYWYRQDPGQGLRLIYYSQIVNDFQKGDIAEGYSVSREKKESFPLTVTSAQKNPTAFYLCASSTPGLTSGELFFGEGSRLTVL.